The rows below give T cell receptor beta chains drawn from one sample of a study of blood T cells in healthy people across ages. In TCRdb, the 5' RACE reads were re-called with MiXCR into one record per CDR3 protein. The sample includes over 600,000 distinct CDR3 sequences, 40% to 45% of them seen just once. Sequencing input: blood. The receptors were gathered from a man aged 80 or over in good health. Both conserved end residues are trimmed from each CDR3. Each record gives: V gene, CDR3 protein.

v_gene: TRBV27; CDR3aa: ASNSYSGRAYEQY
v_gene: TRBV6-2/TRBV6-3; CDR3aa: ASSYHGERTNEQF
v_gene: TRBV10-3; CDR3aa: AISDVAGDQETQY
v_gene: TRBV6-1; CDR3aa: ASSARTGAVGGRNTEAF
v_gene: TRBV10-3; CDR3aa: AIRGQGATDTQY
v_gene: TRBV20-1; CDR3aa: SASSVRPDTQY
v_gene: TRBV5-1; CDR3aa: ASSLLRGSYEQY
v_gene: TRBV20-1; CDR3aa: SARDTWQYTQY
v_gene: TRBV10-1; CDR3aa: ASSESRGTDQETQY
v_gene: TRBV20-1; CDR3aa: SAVTGPNGGQF
v_gene: TRBV4-1; CDR3aa: ASSQVGEKGETQY
v_gene: TRBV5-1; CDR3aa: ASSLASRVNEQF
v_gene: TRBV3-1; CDR3aa: ASTFSGDYNEQF
v_gene: TRBV5-5; CDR3aa: ASSVQQRANYGYT
v_gene: TRBV27; CDR3aa: ASIGLAGALGYEQF
v_gene: TRBV20-1; CDR3aa: SAPTGAYGYSNQPQH
v_gene: TRBV28; CDR3aa: ASCTPQGNQETQF
v_gene: TRBV11-2; CDR3aa: ASSLRNSLSSGNTIY
v_gene: TRBV7-3; CDR3aa: ASSTNGVTDTQY
v_gene: TRBV2; CDR3aa: ASSRGIQETQY
v_gene: TRBV11-2; CDR3aa: ASSLDLRISGANVLT
v_gene: TRBV7-2; CDR3aa: ASSFGPPGQGYEQY
v_gene: TRBV14; CDR3aa: ASSQVGGQY
v_gene: TRBV21-1; CDR3aa: ASSKGNRRTPHGPYEQY
v_gene: TRBV20-1; CDR3aa: SALGQVEQY
v_gene: TRBV29-1; CDR3aa: SVEILGSSGDTQY
v_gene: TRBV20-1; CDR3aa: SAHPWASGNIQY
v_gene: TRBV6-6; CDR3aa: ASSYAGAGTGELF
v_gene: TRBV11-2; CDR3aa: ASSLERDLNEAF
v_gene: TRBV12-3/TRBV12-4; CDR3aa: ASSITGRSGANVLT
v_gene: TRBV7-2; CDR3aa: ASTVQQGPGEQF
v_gene: TRBV6-2/TRBV6-3; CDR3aa: ASSRGRTASSYEQY
v_gene: TRBV11-2; CDR3aa: ASCVEERYNEQF
v_gene: TRBV13; CDR3aa: ASSQYVDWNNEQF
v_gene: TRBV20-1; CDR3aa: SAPQTSGRTDTQY
v_gene: TRBV7-2; CDR3aa: ASSLDLHEQY
v_gene: TRBV20-1; CDR3aa: SAFGQSYEQY
v_gene: TRBV29-1; CDR3aa: SVQTGYNSPLH
v_gene: TRBV7-2; CDR3aa: ASSQQGGHQPQH
v_gene: TRBV28; CDR3aa: ASSPVVGNQPQH
v_gene: TRBV7-2; CDR3aa: ASSLLYGSEQF
v_gene: TRBV5-1; CDR3aa: ASSYGTSGRAGEQF
v_gene: TRBV29-1; CDR3aa: SVARDRGSYGQY
v_gene: TRBV5-1; CDR3aa: ASSSDGHLNEQF
v_gene: TRBV5-1; CDR3aa: ASKVTPNNEQF
v_gene: TRBV7-9; CDR3aa: ASSLAVGPSSYEQY
v_gene: TRBV12-3/TRBV12-4; CDR3aa: ASGYLGQGLIQEQY
v_gene: TRBV20-1; CDR3aa: SATPGQGTGNTIY
v_gene: TRBV2; CDR3aa: ASSETGFADTQY
v_gene: TRBV12-3/TRBV12-4; CDR3aa: ASTIGGTSGSNEQF
v_gene: TRBV3-1; CDR3aa: VSSRDILNSPLH
v_gene: TRBV5-1; CDR3aa: ASSGGGIGTDTQY
v_gene: TRBV25-1; CDR3aa: ASIPPGREDIQY
v_gene: TRBV29-1; CDR3aa: SVGRAAQETQY
v_gene: TRBV30; CDR3aa: AWSVPGLAGYNEQF
v_gene: TRBV9; CDR3aa: AGSSGGRWNEQY